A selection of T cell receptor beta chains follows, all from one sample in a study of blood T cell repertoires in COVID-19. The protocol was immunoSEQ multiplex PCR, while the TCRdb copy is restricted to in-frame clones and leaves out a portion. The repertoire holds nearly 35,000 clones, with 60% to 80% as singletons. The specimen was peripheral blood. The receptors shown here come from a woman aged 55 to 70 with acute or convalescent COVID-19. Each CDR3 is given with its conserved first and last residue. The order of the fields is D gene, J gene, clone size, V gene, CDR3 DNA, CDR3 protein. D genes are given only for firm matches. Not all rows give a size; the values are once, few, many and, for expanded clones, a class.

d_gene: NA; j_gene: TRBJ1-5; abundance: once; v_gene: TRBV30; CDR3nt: TGTGCCTGGAGTGTAAATCAACAGCCCAATCAGCCCCAGCATTTT; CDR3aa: CAWSVNQQPNQPQHF
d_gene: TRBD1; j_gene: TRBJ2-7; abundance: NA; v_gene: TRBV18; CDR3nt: TGTGCCAGCTCACCTCCGGGACAGGGCGCGCAGTACTTC; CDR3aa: CASSPPGQGAQYF
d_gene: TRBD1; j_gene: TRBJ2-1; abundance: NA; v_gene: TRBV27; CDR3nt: TGTGCCAGCTCCCCGAGAGGACAGGAGTACAATGAGCAGTTCTTC; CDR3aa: CASSPRGQEYNEQFF
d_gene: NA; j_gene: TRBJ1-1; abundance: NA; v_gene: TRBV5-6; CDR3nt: TGTGCCAGCAGCTTGGGGGCTACAGTACATACTGAAGCTTTCTTT; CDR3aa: CASSLGATVHTEAFF
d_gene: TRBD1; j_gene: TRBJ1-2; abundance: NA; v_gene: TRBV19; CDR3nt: TGTGCCAGTAGGGACTCGACAGGGAACTATGGCTACACCTTC; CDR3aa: CASRDSTGNYGYTF
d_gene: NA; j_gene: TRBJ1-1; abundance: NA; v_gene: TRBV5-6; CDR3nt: TGTGCCAGCAGCTTTTTTCAGGGTGGGACTGAAGCTTTCTTT; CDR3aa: CASSFFQGGTEAFF
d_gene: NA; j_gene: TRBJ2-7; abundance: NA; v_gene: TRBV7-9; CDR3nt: TGTGCCAGCAGCTTCGCCAGGGCATACGAGCAGTACTTC; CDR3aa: CASSFARAYEQYF
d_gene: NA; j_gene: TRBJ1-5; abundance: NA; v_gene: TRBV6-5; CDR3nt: TGTGCCAGCAGTTTAGCCAGGGGCGCCAATCAGCCCCAGCATTTT; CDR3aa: CASSLARGANQPQHF
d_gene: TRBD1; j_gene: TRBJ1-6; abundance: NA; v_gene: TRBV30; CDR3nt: TGTGCCTGGAGTGTACAGGGACAGAATAATTCACCCCTCCACTTT; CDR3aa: CAWSVQGQNNSPLHF
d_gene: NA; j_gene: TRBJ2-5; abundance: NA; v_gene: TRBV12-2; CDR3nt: TGTGCAAGTCTCGTAAGACTAGCCCAAGAGACCCAGTACTTC; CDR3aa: CASLVRLAQETQYF
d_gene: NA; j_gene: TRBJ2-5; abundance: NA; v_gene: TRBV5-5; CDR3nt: TGTGCCAGCAGCTTTGTGGGGCGTGGGGAGACCCAGTACTTC; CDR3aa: CASSFVGRGETQYF
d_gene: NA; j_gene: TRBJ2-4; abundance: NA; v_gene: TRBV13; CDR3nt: TGTGCCAGCAGCCCCCATTTAGCCAAAAACATTCAGTACTTC; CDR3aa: CASSPHLAKNIQYF
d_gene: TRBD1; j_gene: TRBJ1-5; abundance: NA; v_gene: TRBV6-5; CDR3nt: TGTGCCAGCAGCATCCACCGGGACAGGGTCCAGCCCCAGCATTTT; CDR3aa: CASSIHRDRVQPQHF
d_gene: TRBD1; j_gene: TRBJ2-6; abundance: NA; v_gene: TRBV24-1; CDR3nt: TGTGCCACCAGCCCGGGACAGAGTACTGGGGCCAACGTCCTGACTTTC; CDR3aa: CATSPGQSTGANVLTF
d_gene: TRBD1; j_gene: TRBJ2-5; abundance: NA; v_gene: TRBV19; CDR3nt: TGTGCCAGTAGTCTCCAGGGGGCCGGGGAGACCCAGTACTTC; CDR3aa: CASSLQGAGETQYF
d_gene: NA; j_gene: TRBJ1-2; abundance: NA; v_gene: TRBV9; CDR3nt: TGTGCCAGCAGCGTAGAGGGGTTCCCTTCCTATGGCTACACCTTC; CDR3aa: CASSVEGFPSYGYTF
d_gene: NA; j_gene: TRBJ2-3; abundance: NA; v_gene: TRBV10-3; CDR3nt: TGTGCCATCAGTCCAAACCAGGACACTTTAGCCACAGATACGCAGTATTTT; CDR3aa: CAISPNQDTLATDTQYF
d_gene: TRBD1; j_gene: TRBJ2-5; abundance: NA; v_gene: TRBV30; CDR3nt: TGTGCCTGGTCGGGACAGGGTGTCGAGACCCAGTACTTC; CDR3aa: CAWSGQGVETQYF
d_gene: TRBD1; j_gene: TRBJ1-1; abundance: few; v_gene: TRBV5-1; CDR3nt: TGCGCCAGCAGCGGTACAGGGGGGAGGAATCAAGAAGCTTTCTTT; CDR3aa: CASSGTGGRNQEAFF
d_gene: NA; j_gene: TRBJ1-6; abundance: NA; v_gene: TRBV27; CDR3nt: TGTGCCAGCAGTCGGTCCGGGACTGAGTATAATTCACCCCTCCACTTT; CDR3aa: CASSRSGTEYNSPLHF
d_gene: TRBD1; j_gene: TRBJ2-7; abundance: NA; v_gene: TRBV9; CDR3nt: TGTGCCAGCAGCGTAGACGACAGGGGCAACGAGCAGTACTTC; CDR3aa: CASSVDDRGNEQYF
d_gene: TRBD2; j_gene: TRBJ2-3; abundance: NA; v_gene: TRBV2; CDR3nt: TGTGCCAGCAGTGTAGCTAGCGGGGGCACAGATACGCAGTATTTT; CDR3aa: CASSVASGGTDTQYF
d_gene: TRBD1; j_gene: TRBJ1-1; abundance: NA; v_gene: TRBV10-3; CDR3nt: TGTGCCAGCACGGGACAGAGGAACACTGAAGCTTTCTTT; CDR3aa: CASTGQRNTEAFF
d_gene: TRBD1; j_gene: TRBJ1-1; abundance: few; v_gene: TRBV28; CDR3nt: TGTGCCAGCAGTTTGAGGGACAGTTATAACACTGAAGCTTTCTTT; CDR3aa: CASSLRDSYNTEAFF
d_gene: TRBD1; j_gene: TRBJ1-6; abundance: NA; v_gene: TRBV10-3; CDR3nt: TGTGCCATCAGTGATTTAGGACAGGGGGTAGGGGGTTCACCCCTCCACTTT; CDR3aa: CAISDLGQGVGGSPLHF
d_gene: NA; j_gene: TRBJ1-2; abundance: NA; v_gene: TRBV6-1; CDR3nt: TGTGCCAGCAGTGAAGTGTGGGACACAGCTAACTATGGCTACACCTTC; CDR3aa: CASSEVWDTANYGYTF
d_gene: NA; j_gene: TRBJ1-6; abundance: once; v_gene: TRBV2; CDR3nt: TGTGCCAGCAGTGGCGTCGTAAAGAATTCACCCCTCCACTTT; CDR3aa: CASSGVVKNSPLHF
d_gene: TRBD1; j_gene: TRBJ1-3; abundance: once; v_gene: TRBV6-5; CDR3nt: TGTGCCAGCTCCAGGGGGGCAACCGGGCAGGACACCATATATTTT; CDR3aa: CASSRGATGQDTIYF
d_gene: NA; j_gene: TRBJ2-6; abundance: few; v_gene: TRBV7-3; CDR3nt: TGTGCCAGCAGCCCATACGCGGACAGAGTCTCTGGGGCCAACGTCCTGACTTTC; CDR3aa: CASSPYADRVSGANVLTF
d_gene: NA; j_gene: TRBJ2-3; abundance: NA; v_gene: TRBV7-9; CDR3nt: TGTGCCAGCAGCGCCGACCTCTTGAGGGATACGCAGTATTTT; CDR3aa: CASSADLLRDTQYF
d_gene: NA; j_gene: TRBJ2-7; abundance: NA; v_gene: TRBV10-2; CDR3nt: TGCGCCAGCAGTGAGCCCCACATTACCTACGAGCAGTACTTC; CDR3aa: CASSEPHITYEQYF